These 4 T cell receptor beta chains came from one sample sequenced in a study of tissue T cells after allogeneic stem cell transplantation. Assay used: immunoSEQ multiplex PCR; TCRdb lists only in-frame clones, some missing. The sample holds more than 3,500 clones, roughly three fifths seen once. The starting material was tissue from the ileum, obtained at autopsy. The receptors come from a male donor at least 60 years old with lung cancer.

The sample holds one count of this clone. The rearrangement uses TRBV5-6 and TRBJ1-1, with D maybe TRBD1 (6 bases). From germline, CDR1 is SGHDT and CDR2 YYEEEE. This CDR3 is built from 15 residues. Trimming cost V 4 bases and J 7 bases, with 20 bases left between them. Here the CDR3 DNA reads TGTGCCAGCAGCGATAGTGGGTACAGGGTGGATGAAGCTTTCTTT. It is translated as CASSDSGYRVDEAFF.

This clone was counted once. The J gene is TRBJ2-5, the V gene TRBV6-1; D possibly matches TRBD1 or TRBD2 (7 bases each). The CDR3 has 15 amino acids. CDR1 and CDR2 from the germline V gene are MNHNS and SASEGT. V was clipped by 3 bases and J by 4 bases, with 15 bases between them. The CDR3 loop reads CASSDDRAGVETQYF. CDR3 in DNA: TGTGCCAGCAGTGACGACAGGGCGGGGGTAGAGACCCAGTACTTC.

This clone occurred once. The genes are TRBV19 and TRBJ2-7; 9 nucleotides align to TRBD1. V was pared by 6 bases and J by 0 bases, with 6 bases of the junction left unmatched. In germline, CDR1 is LNHDA, CDR2 SQIVND (reference sequence). The CDR3 spans 15 residues. The CDR3 spells CASSTRDRDSYEQYF. CDR3 DNA sequence: TGTGCCAGTAGCACCCGGGACAGGGACTCCTACGAGCAGTACTTC.

The chain uses TRBV6-1 and TRBJ1-2; possibly TRBD1 for D (6 bases). The V gene's germline CDR1 is MNHNS and CDR2 SASEGT. CDR3 size: 13 residues. Trimming cost V 2 bases and J 8 bases, with 12 bases left between them. The CDR3 region has the DNA TGTGCCAGCAGTGAACGAGGGGGAAAAGGCTACACCTTC. Its translation: CASSERGGKGYTF.